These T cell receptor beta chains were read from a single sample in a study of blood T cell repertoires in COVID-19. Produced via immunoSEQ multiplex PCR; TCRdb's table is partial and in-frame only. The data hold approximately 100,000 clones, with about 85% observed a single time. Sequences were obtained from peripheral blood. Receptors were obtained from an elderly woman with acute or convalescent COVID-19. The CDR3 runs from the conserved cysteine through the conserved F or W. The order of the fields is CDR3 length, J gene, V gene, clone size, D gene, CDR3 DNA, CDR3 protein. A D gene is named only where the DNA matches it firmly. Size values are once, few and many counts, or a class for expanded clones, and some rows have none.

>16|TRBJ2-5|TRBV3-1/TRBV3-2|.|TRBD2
TGTGCCAGCAGCCAGGGACTAGCTGTGGTTCAAGAGACCCAGTACTTC
CASSQGLAVVQETQYF
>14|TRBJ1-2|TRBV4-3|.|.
TGCGCCAGCAGCCAAGATTTAGACTTTTATGGCTACACCTTC
CASSQDLDFYGYTF
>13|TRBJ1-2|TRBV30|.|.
TGTGCCTGGAGGGAACAGGCACTCTATGGCTACACCTTC
CAWREQALYGYTF
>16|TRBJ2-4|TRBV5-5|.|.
TGTGCCAGCAGCTTGGCAGCAGGACTAGCCAAAAACATTCAGTACTTC
CASSLAAGLAKNIQYF
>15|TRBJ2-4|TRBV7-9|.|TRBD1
TGTGCCAGCGGACTTCGACAGGGGATCCAAAACATTCAGTACTTC
CASGLRQGIQNIQYF
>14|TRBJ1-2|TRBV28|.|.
TGTGCCAGCAGTTCTGCGGGGACGGCCGGCGGCTACACCTTC
CASSSAGTAGGYTF
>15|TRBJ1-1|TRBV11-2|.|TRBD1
TGTGCCAGCAGCGGAGACTGGACAGGCGGCACTGAAGCTTTCTTT
CASSGDWTGGTEAFF
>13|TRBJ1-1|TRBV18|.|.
TGTGCCAGCTCACCACATCTAGACACTGAAGCTTTCTTT
CASSPHLDTEAFF
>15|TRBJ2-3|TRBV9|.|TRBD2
TGTGCCAGCAGTCGGAGCGGGGGGAACACAGATACGCAGTATTTT
CASSRSGGNTDTQYF
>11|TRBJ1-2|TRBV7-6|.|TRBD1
TGTGCCAGCAGCTTAGGGGGGACAGAAACCTTC
CASSLGGTETF
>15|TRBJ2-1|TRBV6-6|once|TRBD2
TGTGCCAGCCAGGGGACTAGCGGGGGGGCCCGGGAGCAGTTCTTC
CASQGTSGGAREQFF
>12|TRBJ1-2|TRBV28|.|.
TGTGCCAGCAGTTCCTTACAGGACCCTGGAACCTTC
CASSSLQDPGTF
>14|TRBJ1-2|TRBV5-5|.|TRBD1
TGTGCCAGCACCCGGGACAGGGTTGACTATGGCTACACCTTC
CASTRDRVDYGYTF
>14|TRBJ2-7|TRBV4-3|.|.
TGCGCCAGCAGCCGTGACAGATTCTCCTACGAGCAGTACTTC
CASSRDRFSYEQYF
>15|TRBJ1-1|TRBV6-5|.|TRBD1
TGTGCCAGCAGATTACAGGGGCAAGTGAACACTGAAGCTTTCTTT
CASRLQGQVNTEAFF
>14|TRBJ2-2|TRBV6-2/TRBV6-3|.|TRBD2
TGTGCCAGCCGTTCTAGCGGGGGCGGCGGGGAGCTGTTTTTT
CASRSSGGGGELFF
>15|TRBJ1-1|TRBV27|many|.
TGTGCCAGCAGTTTATCCGGCAGGTTGAACACTGAAGCTTTCTTT
CASSLSGRLNTEAFF
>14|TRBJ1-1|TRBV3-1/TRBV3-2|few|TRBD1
TGTGCCAGCAACACGGGACAGGGGAGCGCTGAAGCTTTCTTT
CASNTGQGSAEAFF
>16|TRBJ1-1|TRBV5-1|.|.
TGCGCCAGCAGGCCTTACAGGGCCAACATGAACACTGAAGCTTTCTTT
CASRPYRANMNTEAFF
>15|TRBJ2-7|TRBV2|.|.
TGTGCCAGCAGGGGAGGGGGGGGTCCCTCCTACGAGCAGTACTTC
CASRGGGGPSYEQYF
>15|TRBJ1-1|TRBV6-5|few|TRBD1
TGTGCCAGCAGTTCAGGGGGGACAGGGGACACTGAAGCTTTCTTT
CASSSGGTGDTEAFF
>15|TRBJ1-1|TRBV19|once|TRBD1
TGTGCCAGTAGTATTTACAGGGGCGGGATGGCTGAAGCTTTCTTT
CASSIYRGGMAEAFF
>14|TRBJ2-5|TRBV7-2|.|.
TGTGCCAGCAGCTTAGGGGGGGGCGCGGAGACCCAGTACTTC
CASSLGGGAETQYF
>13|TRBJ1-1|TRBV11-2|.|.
TGTGCCAGCAGCTTAGATCGTGTCACTGAAGCTTTCTTT
CASSLDRVTEAFF
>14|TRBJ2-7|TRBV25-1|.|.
TGTGCCAGCAGTGAGGAGGGGGCATCCTACGAGCAGTACTTC
CASSEEGASYEQYF
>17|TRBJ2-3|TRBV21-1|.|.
TGTGCCAGCAGCAAGGGAACTAGCGGGCGAAGCACAGATACGCAGTATTTT
CASSKGTSGRSTDTQYF
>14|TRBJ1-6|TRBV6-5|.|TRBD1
TGTGCCAGCAGATCCGGGACAGGGAAGTCACCCCTCCACTTT
CASRSGTGKSPLHF
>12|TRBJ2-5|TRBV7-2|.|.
TGTGCCAGCAGCTTGAGCCCAGAGACCCAGTACTTC
CASSLSPETQYF
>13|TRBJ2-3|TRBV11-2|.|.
TGTGCCAGCAGCTTACTTGGCACAGATACGCAGTATTTT
CASSLLGTDTQYF
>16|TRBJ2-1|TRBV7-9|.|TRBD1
TGTGCCAGCACCTCGGGGTGGACAGGGGGCTACAATGAGCAGTTCTTC
CASTSGWTGGYNEQFF
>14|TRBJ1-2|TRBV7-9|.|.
TGTGCCAGCAGCCCATCGACAGGACTCTATGGCTACACCTTC
CASSPSTGLYGYTF
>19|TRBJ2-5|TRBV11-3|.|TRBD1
TGTGCCAGCAGCTATTCTTGGAGGGACAGGGTGAGTTTGGGGGAGACCCAGTACTTC
CASSYSWRDRVSLGETQYF
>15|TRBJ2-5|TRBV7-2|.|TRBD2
TGTGCCAGCAGCTTAGGTGGCCGGGGGGAAGAGACCCAGTACTTC
CASSLGGRGEETQYF
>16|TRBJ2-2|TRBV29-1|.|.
TGCAGCGTTGAACTCCTGACAGGCCCGCACACCGGGGAGCTGTTTTTT
CSVELLTGPHTGELFF
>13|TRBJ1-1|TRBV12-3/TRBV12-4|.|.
TGTGCCAGCAGTTTAAGGAGTAACACTGAAGCTTTCTTT
CASSLRSNTEAFF
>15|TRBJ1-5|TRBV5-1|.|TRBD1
TGCGCCAGCAGTTCACAGGGGGGTGGCAATCAGCCCCAGCATTTT
CASSSQGGGNQPQHF
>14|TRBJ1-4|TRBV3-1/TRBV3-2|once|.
TGTGCCAGCAGCCAAGACAGGGTTAATGAAAAACTGTTTTTT
CASSQDRVNEKLFF
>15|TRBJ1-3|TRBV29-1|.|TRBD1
TGCAGCGTTGCGAGGGACAGCAACTCTGGAAACACCATATATTTT
CSVARDSNSGNTIYF
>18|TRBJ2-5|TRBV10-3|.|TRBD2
TGTGCCATCAGTGAGTCCATAGCGGGGGCTCTAACGGCAGAGACCCAGTACTTC
CAISESIAGALTAETQYF
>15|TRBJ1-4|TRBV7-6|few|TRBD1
TGTGCCAGCAGCAGGGACAGCCGGTATAATGAAAAACTGTTTTTT
CASSRDSRYNEKLFF
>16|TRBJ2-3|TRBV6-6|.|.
TGTGCCAGCAGTCGCCTACTAGGAGGGGCGGCAGATACGCAGTATTTT
CASSRLLGGAADTQYF